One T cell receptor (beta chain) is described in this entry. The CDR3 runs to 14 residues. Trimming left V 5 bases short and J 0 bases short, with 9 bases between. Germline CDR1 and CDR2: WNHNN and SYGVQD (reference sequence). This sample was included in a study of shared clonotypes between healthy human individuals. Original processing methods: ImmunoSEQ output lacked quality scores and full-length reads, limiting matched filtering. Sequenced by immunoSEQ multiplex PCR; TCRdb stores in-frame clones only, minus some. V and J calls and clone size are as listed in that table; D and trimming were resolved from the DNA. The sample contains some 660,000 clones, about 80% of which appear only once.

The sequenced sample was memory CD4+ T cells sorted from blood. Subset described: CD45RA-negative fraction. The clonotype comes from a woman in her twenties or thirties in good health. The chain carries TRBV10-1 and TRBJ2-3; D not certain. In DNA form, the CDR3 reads TGCGCCAGCAGTCCCTGGGGTAGCACAGATACGCAGTATTTT. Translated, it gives CASSPWGSTDTQYF.